This T cell receptor beta chain was sequenced in a study of T cell responses to AZD1222 COVID-19 vaccine (dated by TCRdb to the early 2020s). Turning to the overall study: A total of under 250 trial participants underwent TCR sequencing, of whom roughly 210 had received two doses of AZD1222 and about 25 had received two doses of the MenACWY control vaccine. Trial participants were enrolled into age subgroups of 18-55, 56-69 and 70-plus years, which contained approximately 150, 30 and 60 TCR-sequenced participants, respectively.

The CDR1 and CDR2 encoded by the germline V gene are SGHTA and FQGNSA. V is pruned by 0 bases and J by 5 bases, leaving 17 bases of the junction without a gene match. The CDR3 covers 20 residues, taking in both the cysteine and the phenylalanine. The entry retains the CDR3 DNA only, 60 bases that are in frame from base 1. The CDR3 regions of human TCRbeta chains were analyzed by immunosequencing. The original pipeline was this. Repertoire TCRs were checked for matches against a reference library of SARS-CoV-2-specific TCRs that had been generated using the MIRA antigen-specificity platform. Breadth was defined as the fraction of unique TCRs that were SARS-CoV-2-associated, and depth was defined as the fraction of total T cells that were SARS-CoV-2-associated. Each spike-specific TCR was assigned to its reactive spike region and to a CD4 or CD8 class using the MIRA data. Log10-transformed breadth and depth values were compared by one-way ANOVA with Sidak's multiple comparisons tests. Drawn from immuneACCESS, this table holds only the in-frame rearrangements with V and J called that TCRdb kept. Clones are partly lost; checked studies trace under half to an unresolved V gene and leave the rest unexplained. V and J calls and clone size follow that table, whereas D and trimming were derived from the DNA. Here the sample has some 180,000 clones; approximately 91% occur a single time. Less than 2.5% of the sample is in the top ten clones.

Study-level results and caveats: Most participants were white British and females outnumbered males, and the authors suggested that clonal diversity may have been underestimated. Only six AZD1222 recipients were SARS-CoV-2 seropositive at baseline, limiting conclusions about previously exposed vaccinees. Spike-specific TCR breadth and depth rose significantly after two AZD1222 doses compared with day 0 and with MenACWY recipients. In the small 56-69-year group, the increase in depth fell short of significance, most likely because of low power. Because no day 14 peak-response samples were available, repertoires were characterized only after the peak T cell response. Reportedly, close to half of the unique spike-specific TCRs recognized epitopes lying outside the regions that are mutated in the B.1.351 and B.1.1.7 variants. The vaccine-associated CD4 TCRs covered the entire spike protein, and the dominant responses fell in regions 160-218 and 743-854.

Interpreted using the paper, the time point label stands for: about 28 days (+/-7) after the second vaccine dose. AZD1222 recipients whose second dose came at about 4 weeks and those whose second dose came at about 12 weeks were combined into one group, since spike-specific TCR depth and breadth did not differ between the two schedules. The vaccinee samples were drawn from two UK trials, COV001 and COV002, one of which was a single-blind randomized controlled phase 2/3 trial testing AZD1222 (ChAdOx1 nCoV-19) in healthy adults. For TCRbeta chain sequencing, PBMC samples from trial participants were taken at day 0 and at day 28 after the second dose. A word on this clone: Its binding antigen is unknown. No qualities accompany the bases; no much larger clone lies one base away.

Sequenced here: peripheral blood, sampled 28 days after the second AZD1222 dose. The clonotype comes from an adult who received the AZD1222 COVID-19 vaccine. The chain employs TRBV7-2 and TRBJ2-7; 12 of the junction bases match TRBD1. In nucleotides, the sequence is TGTGCCAGCAGCTTAGCGCTAGCCTCCCGCCGGGACAGGGGGCTTAACGAGCAGTACTTC. This translates into CASSLALASRRDRGLNEQYF.